This is a list of T cell receptor beta chains from one sample in a study of shared clonotypes between healthy human individuals. Sequenced by immunoSEQ multiplex PCR; TCRdb stores in-frame clones only, minus some. The sample has about 2.2 million clones; 85% to 95% are singletons. Sequencing was performed on naive CD8+ T cells from PBMCs. The receptors here all came from a man younger than 35 in good health. Some clones in this sample may be carry-over from other donors' samples. CDR3s include the opening cysteine and the closing phenylalanine or tryptophan. Fields, in order: clone size, D gene, V gene, J gene, CDR3 protein, CDR3 DNA. D genes are given only for firm matches. Clone size is not always given. Where it is, it says once, few, many or a class for expanded clones.

NA,NA,TRBV6-5,TRBJ2-5,CASSYSAGKTQYF,TGTGCCAGCAGTTACTCGGCAGGGAAGACCCAGTACTTC
NA,TRBD2,TRBV28,TRBJ2-3,CASSLAAGADTQYF,TGTGCCAGCAGTTTAGCAGCGGGGGCAGATACGCAGTATTTT
once,NA,TRBV5-1,TRBJ1-1,CASSQAGPMNTEAFF,TGCGCCAGCAGCCAGGCGGGACCGATGAACACTGAAGCTTTCTTT
once,TRBD1,TRBV15,TRBJ2-2,CATSTTGVNTGELFF,TGTGCCACCAGCACAACAGGGGTGAACACCGGGGAGCTGTTTTTT
NA,NA,TRBV7-2,TRBJ1-5,CASSLIRGYNQPQHF,TGTGCCAGCAGCTTAATCCGAGGGTACAATCAGCCCCAGCATTTT
NA,NA,TRBV4-1,TRBJ2-7,CASRQFPPTESSYEQYF,TGCGCCAGCAGACAATTCCCCCCGACAGAATCCTCCTACGAGCAGTACTTC
NA,NA,TRBV4-3,TRBJ1-2,CASSQGRAGAFGYTF,TGCGCCAGCAGCCAAGGGCGGGCAGGGGCCTTTGGCTACACCTTC
NA,NA,TRBV9,TRBJ1-2,CASSEGTDGFYGYTF,TGTGCCAGCAGCGAGGGGACGGATGGGTTCTATGGCTACACCTTC
NA,TRBD1,TRBV5-3,TRBJ1-5,CARSRRQGNQPQHF,TGTGCCAGAAGCCGTCGACAGGGAAATCAGCCCCAGCATTTT
NA,NA,TRBV5-1,TRBJ1-3,CASSSPGAPGNTIYF,TGCGCCAGCAGCTCGCCCGGGGCACCTGGAAACACCATATATTTT
NA,TRBD1,TRBV7-9,TRBJ1-2,CASSYSGTGGYGYTF,TGTGCCAGCAGCTACTCCGGGACAGGGGGCTATGGCTACACCTTC
NA,NA,TRBV5-5,TRBJ2-2,CASSFDSPTGELFF,TGTGCCAGCAGCTTTGACTCACCCACCGGGGAGCTGTTTTTT
NA,NA,TRBV10-3,TRBJ2-2,CAISGGKSTGELFF,TGTGCCATCAGTGGGGGGAAAAGTACCGGGGAGCTGTTTTTT
NA,TRBD1,TRBV7-6,TRBJ2-7,CASSSEWTGKYEQYF,TGTGCCAGCAGCTCGGAGTGGACAGGGAAGTACGAGCAGTACTTC
NA,NA,TRBV7-6,TRBJ2-5,CASTPTMGETQYF,TGTGCCAGCACACCCACCATGGGAGAGACCCAGTACTTC
NA,NA,TRBV19,TRBJ1-1,CASSIVAGARTEAFF,TGTGCCAGTAGTATAGTCGCGGGGGCGCGGACTGAAGCTTTCTTT
NA,TRBD1,TRBV10-1,TRBJ2-4,CASSETRGKNIQYF,TGCGCCAGCAGCGAAACCAGGGGGAAAAACATTCAGTACTTC
NA,NA,TRBV10-1,TRBJ2-2,CASSMTGASGELFF,TGCGCCAGCAGTATGACAGGTGCCAGCGGGGAGCTGTTTTTT
NA,NA,TRBV27,TRBJ1-4,CASSIQGFGATNEKLFF,TGTGCCAGCAGTATACAGGGTTTCGGAGCAACTAATGAAAAACTGTTTTTT
NA,TRBD1,TRBV18,TRBJ2-5,CASSPILDRAETQYF,TGTGCCAGCTCACCGATACTGGACAGGGCTGAGACCCAGTACTTC
NA,NA,TRBV27,TRBJ1-5,CASSGNSNQPQHF,TGTGCCAGCAGTGGCAATAGCAATCAGCCCCAGCATTTT
once,NA,TRBV4-3,TRBJ2-7,CASSQVQGSYEQYF,TGCGCCAGCAGCCAAGTGCAGGGCTCCTACGAGCAGTACTTC
NA,NA,TRBV7-9,TRBJ2-7,CASSGRDREVYEQYF,TGTGCCAGCAGCGGCCGCGACAGGGAGGTCTACGAGCAGTACTTC
NA,TRBD2,TRBV7-9,TRBJ2-7,CASSTSGRAFEQYF,TGTGCCAGCAGCACCAGCGGGAGGGCCTTCGAGCAGTACTTC
NA,TRBD1,TRBV5-1,TRBJ2-7,CASSIQGGEQYF,TGCGCCAGCAGCATACAGGGGGGCGAGCAGTACTTC
NA,NA,TRBV12-5,TRBJ2-3,CASGFGPGNTDTQYF,TGTGCTAGTGGTTTTGGGCCGGGAAACACAGATACGCAGTATTTT
NA,NA,TRBV28,TRBJ2-3,CASSFQAQTGTHGTDTQYF,TGTGCCAGCAGTTTCCAAGCCCAGACAGGGACTCATGGCACAGATACGCAGTATTTT
NA,NA,TRBV19,TRBJ2-7,CASRFSSSYPGEQYF,TGTGCCAGTAGGTTTTCGAGCTCTTATCCTGGGGAGCAGTACTTC
NA,TRBD2,TRBV28,TRBJ2-3,CASRPTSGIADTQYF,TGTGCCAGCAGGCCGACTAGCGGGATTGCAGATACGCAGTATTTT
NA,TRBD2,TRBV9,TRBJ2-7,CASSVASGSLYEQYF,TGTGCCAGCAGCGTAGCCAGCGGGAGTTTGTACGAGCAGTACTTC
NA,TRBD2,TRBV6-1,TRBJ2-1,CASSELGLADVFYNEQFF,TGTGCCAGCAGTGAACTTGGACTAGCGGATGTTTTCTACAATGAGCAGTTCTTC
NA,NA,TRBV11-2,TRBJ2-7,CASSPHRDLTYEQYF,TGTGCCAGCAGCCCTCACCGGGACCTCACATACGAGCAGTACTTC
NA,TRBD1,TRBV9,TRBJ2-3,CASSATLGTGFTDTQYF,TGTGCCAGCAGCGCTACCCTCGGGACAGGGTTCACAGATACGCAGTATTTT
NA,NA,TRBV4-1,TRBJ1-4,CASSQDVGSEGEKLFF,TGCGCCAGCAGCCAAGACGTGGGTAGCGAAGGGGAAAAACTGTTTTTT
NA,NA,TRBV21-1,TRBJ1-4,CASSRRDRAPTINEKLFF,TGTGCCAGCAGCCGACGGGACAGGGCGCCAACGATCAATGAAAAACTGTTTTTT
NA,TRBD2,TRBV7-9,TRBJ2-2,CASSPPLTSGRAGTGELFF,TGTGCCAGCAGCCCCCCCCTGACTAGCGGGAGGGCCGGAACCGGGGAGCTGTTTTTT
NA,NA,TRBV10-2,TRBJ2-5,CASTHRVSEQYF,TGCGCCAGCACCCACAGGGTTTCAGAGCAGTACTTC
NA,NA,TRBV4-1,TRBJ2-7,CASSQARGSAYEQYF,TGCGCCAGCAGCCAAGCCAGGGGTAGTGCCTACGAGCAGTACTTC
NA,NA,TRBV28,TRBJ2-7,CASSLGRGPYEQYF,TGTGCCAGCAGTTTAGGGAGGGGGCCCTACGAGCAGTACTTC
NA,NA,TRBV30,TRBJ2-5,CAWSGGSRETQYF,TGTGCCTGGAGTGGAGGGAGCAGGGAGACCCAGTACTTC
NA,TRBD1,TRBV14,TRBJ2-5,CASSRDRQGRLGETQYF,TGTGCCAGCAGCCGGGATCGACAGGGCCGGTTAGGAGAGACCCAGTACTTC
NA,NA,TRBV11-2,TRBJ1-1,CASSPRRGTNTEAFF,TGTGCCAGCAGCCCTCGCAGAGGGACGAACACTGAAGCTTTCTTT
NA,NA,TRBV27,TRBJ2-7,CASSWGGQGNYEQYF,TGTGCCAGCAGTTGGGGGGGGCAGGGGAACTACGAGCAGTACTTC
NA,NA,TRBV5-1,TRBJ2-5,CASSLADGLVGETQYF,TGCGCCAGCAGCTTGGCGGATGGGTTAGTAGGAGAGACCCAGTACTTC
NA,NA,TRBV28,TRBJ2-7,CASSLLSYEQYF,TGTGCCAGCAGTTTACTGTCCTACGAGCAGTACTTC
NA,TRBD2,TRBV28,TRBJ2-1,CASRSGTSVYNEQFF,TGTGCCAGCAGATCCGGGACTAGCGTTTACAATGAGCAGTTCTTC
NA,TRBD2,TRBV4-1,TRBJ2-1,CASSQKLAGGSYNEQFF,TGCGCCAGCAGCCAAAAACTAGCGGGAGGATCCTACAATGAGCAGTTCTTC